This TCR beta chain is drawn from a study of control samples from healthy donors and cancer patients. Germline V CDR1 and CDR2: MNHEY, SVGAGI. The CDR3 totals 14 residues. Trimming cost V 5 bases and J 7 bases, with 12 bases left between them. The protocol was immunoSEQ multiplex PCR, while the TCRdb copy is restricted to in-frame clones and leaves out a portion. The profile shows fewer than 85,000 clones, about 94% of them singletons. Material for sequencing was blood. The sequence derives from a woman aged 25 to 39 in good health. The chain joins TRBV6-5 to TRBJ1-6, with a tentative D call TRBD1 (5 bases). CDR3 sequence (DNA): TGTGCCAGCAGTCCCGGGTGGGGCAATTCACCCCTCCACTTT. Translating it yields CASSPGWGNSPLHF.